Each of the 28 T cell receptor beta chains below was sequenced from the same sample in a study of T cells in Graves' hyperthyroidism and ophthalmopathy. The source material, RNA transcripts, was used to amplify TCR beta CDR3 regions. First-round RT-PCR of the TCR CDR3 relied on the HTBI primer set. TCRdb ran MiXCR on the multiplex PCR reads and lists one entry per CDR3 protein. The sample includes approximately 98,000 distinct CDR3 sequences, about 37% of them seen just once. The sequenced sample was peripheral blood or thyroid tissue (not recorded which). Receptors originate from a woman aged 25-40 years with Graves' hyperthyroidism.

This clonotype was seen at least ten times. The chain recombines TRBV30 with TRBJ1-2; D remains unclear. CDR3 length: 13 residues. Germline V gene sequence: CDR1 GTSNPN, CDR2 SVGIG (reference sequence). V lost 3 bases, J lost 2 bases, and 10 bases lay in between. CDR3 residues: CAWSGTVNYGYTF. CDR3 sequence (DNA): TGTGCCTGGAGCGGCACAGTGAACTATGGCTACACCTTC.

The sample holds many counts of this clonotype. The chain joins TRBV11-2 to TRBJ2-3, with 12 bases aligning to TRBD2. There are 16 residues in the CDR3. The germline V gene encodes CDR1 SGHAT and CDR2 FQNNGV. V was pared by 4 bases and J by 1 base, with 3 bases of the junction left unmatched. Here the CDR3 reads CASSSTSGSGTDTQYF. The CDR3 region has the DNA TGTGCCAGCAGCTCGACTAGCGGGAGTGGCACAGATACGCAGTATTTT. The variable domain in full, completed from reference TRBV11-2 and TRBJ2-3, reads EAGVAQSPRYKIIEKRQSVAFWCNPISGHATLYWYQQILGQGPKLLIQFQNNGVVDDSQLPKDRFSAERLKGVDSTLKIQPAKLEDSAVYLCASSSTSGSGTDTQYFGPGTRLTVL.

This clonotype has just one count. A much larger clone sits a single nucleotide away, making a read error possible. The chain combines TRBV6-5 with TRBJ2-2; D uncertain. The CDR3 has 17 amino acids. Germline V gene lookup returns CDR1 MNHEY and CDR2 SVGAGI. The CDR3 coding sequence is TGTGCCAGCGGTTACCTACAGATAGAACTGAACACCGGGGAGCTGTTTTTT. It yields the protein CASGYLQIELNTGELFF.

This clonotype was picked up many times. J is TRBJ1-1 and V is TRBV10-3, with D possibly being TRBD1 (6 bases). Trimming cost V 8 bases and J 5 bases, with 15 bases left between them. The CDR3 runs to 13 residues. Germline V CDR1 and CDR2: ENHRY, SYGVKD. In DNA, the CDR3 is TGTGCCATCTGGGGGGGCACAATAACTGAAGCTTTCTTT. Amino acid sequence: CAIWGGTITEAFF.

The table lists this clonotype with many counts. This rearrangement joins TRBV4-1 to TRBJ2-7; 10 bases line up with TRBD1. Germline trimming cut 1 base from V and 6 bases from J; bases unmatched to any gene: 9. This CDR3 region has 16 residues. Germline CDR1 MGHRA, CDR2 YSYEKL. In nucleotides, the CDR3 is TGCGCCAGCAGCCAAGGTGACAGGGGGCGGTCTCTCGAGCAGTACTTC. Translating gives CASSQGDRGRSLEQYF.

CDR3 sequence: CSARPGVRETQHF. DNA of the CDR3: TGCAGTGCTAGACCAGGGGTGAGAGAGACCCAGCATTTT. This chain connects TRBV20-1 to TRBJ1-5; perhaps TRBD1 as D (6 bases). Germline-derived CDR1 and CDR2 are DFQATT and SNEGSKA (reference sequence). The CDR3 loop spans 13 amino acids. Trimming took off 2 bases at V and 11 bases at J, with 16 bases between the two ends.

This clonotype appeared many times. V gene TRBV7-9 combines with J gene TRBJ2-2; D possibly uses TRBD1 or TRBD2 (5 bases each). The V and J ends lost 5 bases and 7 bases respectively, with 14 bases between them. CDR1 and CDR2 (germline): SEHNR, FQNEAQ (reference sequence). The CDR3 is made up of 14 amino acids. In DNA, the CDR3 is TGTGCCAGCAGCCCCCAAGGGGACCACGGGGAGCTGTTTTTT. Protein sequence: CASSPQGDHGELFF.

The sample holds many counts of this clonotype. CDR3 nucleotide sequence: TGTGCCAGCACCACCGACGGCAGCTCTGGGGCCAACGTCCTGACTTTC. This translates into CASTTDGSSGANVLTF. This rearrangement joins TRBV28 to TRBJ2-6; D gene uncertain. Germline values: CDR1 MDHEN, CDR2 SYDVKM. Trimming removed 7 bases at V and 0 bases at J, with 13 bases between. CDR3 length: 16 residues.

The table lists this clonotype with many counts. This sequence joins TRBV9 and TRBJ1-4; D ambiguous. Germline CDR1 and CDR2: SGDLS and YYNGEE. The length of the CDR3 is 17 residues. V was cut by 4 bases and J by 6 bases, with 22 bases left in between. The CDR3 protein is CASSPTPGGPRDEKLFF. The CDR3 DNA follows: TGTGCCAGCAGCCCCACCCCGGGCGGCCCTAGGGATGAAAAACTGTTTTTT.

The rearrangement uses TRBV10-3 and TRBJ1-1; weak D call: TRBD1 (6 bases). Trimming left V 5 bases short and J 1 base short, with 8 bases between. The CDR3 is 13 residues long. Germline lookup yields CDR1 ENHRY and CDR2 SYGVKD. CDR3 bases: TGTGCCATCAGTAAGACAGGGAACACTGAAGCTTTCTTT. Its translation: CAISKTGNTEAFF.

This clonotype was picked up a small number of times. The J gene is TRBJ2-1, the V gene TRBV20-1, with 9 bases identical to TRBD2. The germline gives CDR1 DFQATT, CDR2 SNEGSKA (reference sequence). The V segment lost 6 bases and the J segment 2 bases; nucleotides outside the gene matches: 5. The CDR3 covers 14 residues. CDR3 sequence reads: CSAHTSGPYNEQFF. In DNA form, the CDR3 reads TGCAGTGCGCACACTAGCGGGCCCTACAATGAGCAGTTCTTC.

As to this clonotype: With a much larger clone just one base away, this may be a read error. The CDR3 spells CVSSDIWTGVQPQHF. For the CDR3, the DNA is TGTGTCAGCAGTGATATCTGGACAGGGGTTCAGCCCCAGCATTTT. V usage is TRBV6-1 and J usage is TRBJ1-5; 9 bases match TRBD1. The germline V gene encodes CDR1 MNHNS and CDR2 SASEGT. This CDR3 region has 15 residues.

The chain recombines TRBV29-1 with TRBJ2-5, with 7 bases identical to TRBD1. CDR3 size: 15 residues. In germline, CDR1 is SQVTM, CDR2 ANQGSEA. The ends lost 7 bases at V and 7 bases at J; junction bases unmatched: 18. The CDR3 DNA reads as TGCAGCGCCGAGAGGGGCACAGGGGTCCGGGGGACCCAGTACTTC. Amino acids: CSAERGTGVRGTQYF.

On this clonotype: Given a much more abundant clone one base away, this may be a read error. The V gene is TRBV28, the J gene TRBJ2-2; a possible D gene is TRBD2 (5 bases). The V gene's germline CDR1 is MDHEN and CDR2 SYDVKM. There are 12 residues in the CDR3. V lost 2 bases and J 9 bases, leaving 7 bases between the germline ends. CDR3 sequence: CASSLEGWELFF. The CDR3 DNA reads as TGTGCCAGCAGTTTAGAGGGTTGGGAGCTGTTTTTT.

This clonotype was observed at least ten times. The CDR3 DNA follows: TGTGCCAACAGCCTGGCAGATACGCAGTATTTT. Protein product: CANSLADTQYF. This chain joins TRBV2 and TRBJ2-3; D gene ambiguous. This CDR3 spans 11 amino acids. Trimming left V 10 bases short and J 4 bases short, with 9 bases between. Germline V lookup: CDR1 SNHLY, CDR2 FYNNEI.

The rearrangement uses TRBV19 and TRBJ1-3; 10 bases align to TRBD1. V lost 9 bases, J lost 2 bases, and 16 bases stayed unmatched. Germline lookup yields CDR1 LNHDA and CDR2 SQIVND (reference sequence). This CDR3 spans 18 amino acids. CDR3 loop: CASHGQGVENGAGNTIYF. CDR3 nucleotide sequence: TGTGCCAGCCACGGACAGGGGGTCGAGAATGGTGCTGGAAACACCATATATTTT. Complete variable domain (other parts from reference TRBV19 and TRBJ1-3): DGGITQSPKYLFRKEGQNVTLSCEQNLNHDAMYWYRQDPGQGLRLIYYSQIVNDFQKGDIAEGYSVSREKKESFPLTVTSAQKNPTAFYLCASHGQGVENGAGNTIYFGEGSWLTVV.

This clonotype was observed a handful of times. V usage is TRBV5-1 and J usage is TRBJ2-3; D not certain. Trimming took 0 bases from V and 4 from J, leaving 12 bases between them. The CDR3 is made up of 15 amino acids. Germline CDR1 reads SGHRS; CDR2 reads YFSETQ. CDR3 protein: CASSLVVVLPDTQYF. The CDR3 DNA reads as TGCGCCAGCAGCTTGGTAGTAGTCTTACCAGATACGCAGTATTTT.

This sequence joins TRBV10-3 and TRBJ1-6, with no clear D. Per germline, CDR1 ENHRY and CDR2 SYGVKD. Trimming cost V 3 bases and J 10 bases, with 1 base left between them. The CDR3 runs 10 residues. The CDR3 region has the DNA TGTGCCATCAGTGACTCACCCCTCCACTTT. This gives the protein CAISDSPLHF.

This clonotype was seen repeatedly, ten times or more. The chain has TRBV12-3 or TRBV12-4 and TRBJ1-1; D remains unclear. Trimming took off 5 bases at V and 1 base at J, with 2 bases between the two ends. This CDR3 comprises 11 residues. The CDR3 bases are TGTGCCAGCAGTCCGAACACTGAAGCTTTCTTT. Protein: CASSPNTEAFF.

This clonotype appeared a few times. The chain is built from TRBV20-1 and TRBJ2-5; TRBD2 matches 7 bases. Germline CDR1 reads DFQATT; CDR2 reads SNEGSKA (reference sequence). There are 17 residues in the CDR3. The V and J ends lost 3 bases and 0 bases, in that order; junction bases with no gene match: 13. CDR3 region: CSAREDAGVTDQETQYF. CDR3 DNA sequence: TGCAGTGCTAGGGAGGATGCGGGAGTTACCGACCAAGAGACCCAGTACTTC.

The sample holds many counts of this clonotype. The chain is built from TRBV7-9 and TRBJ2-7; TRBD1 might be the D (8 bases). Trimming left V 4 bases short and J 13 bases short, with 20 bases between. CDR3 length: 13 residues. Per germline, CDR1 SEHNR and CDR2 FQNEAQ (reference sequence). The CDR3 DNA reads as TGTGCCAGCAGCTCACAGGGGGGGGACATCGATTACTTC. This translates into CASSSQGGDIDYF.

The chain is built from TRBV24-1 and TRBJ1-2, with D uncertain. The length of the CDR3 is 13 residues. Trimming pared 11 bases from V and 3 bases from J, leaving 15 bases between. Germline V lookup: CDR1 KGHDR, CDR2 SFDVKD. DNA of the CDR3: TGTGCCATCAGCGAAGGTACCGACTATGGCTACACCTTC. Its protein product is CAISEGTDYGYTF.

On this clonotype itself: One junction end does not reproduce the germline sequence, and a read error may be involved. The J gene is TRBJ2-5, the V gene TRBV5-1; TRBD1 is a possible D gene (6 bases). Germline V gene data show CDR1 as SGHRS and CDR2 as YFSETQ. The CDR3 runs to 11 residues. This CDR3 is CANREEETQYF. In nucleotides, the CDR3 is TGCGCCAACAGGGAAGAAGAGACCCAGTACTTT.

The table lists this clonotype with many counts. Here the CDR3 DNA reads TGTGCCAGCAGTTACGTCTCGTCCGGGGAGCTGTTTTTT. It translates to CASSYVSSGELFF. The rearrangement uses TRBV6-5 and TRBJ2-2, with D unclear. Trimming left V 2 bases short and J 6 bases short, with 7 bases between. Germline CDR1 reads MNHEY; CDR2 reads SVGAGI. This CDR3 comprises 13 residues.

In its sample, this clonotype was seen many times. The genes are TRBV28 and TRBJ2-7, with TRBD2 matching over 11 bases. The J segment lost 0 bases and the V segment lost 5 bases, leaving 12 bases of the junction unmatched. Germline V gene sequence: CDR1 MDHEN, CDR2 SYDVKM. The CDR3 is 18 residues long. The CDR3 nucleotides read TGTGCCAGCAGTCTGGCCGGGACTAGCGGTACCAACTCCTACGAGCAGTACTTC. Amino acids: CASSLAGTSGTNSYEQYF.

This chain joins TRBV2 and TRBJ1-5, with 7 bases aligning to TRBD1. From germline, CDR1 is SNHLY and CDR2 FYNNEI. V lost 5 bases, J lost 9 bases, and 13 bases stayed unmatched. CDR3 length: 15 amino acids. The CDR3 DNA reads as TGTGCCAGCAGTTGGCCGGGACAGTCCGGATCGCCCCAGCATTTT. Protein: CASSWPGQSGSPQHF.

This clonotype was detected ten times or more. The rearrangement uses TRBV24-1 and TRBJ2-5, with 8 positions matching TRBD2. V trimming: 9 bases; J trimming: 4 bases; junction bases outside the gene matches: 6. Germline V CDR1 and CDR2: KGHDR, SFDVKD. The CDR3 is 13 amino acids. In nucleotides, the CDR3 is TGTGCCACCGAGGGAAGCGGGAGAGAGACCCAGTACTTC. Amino acids: CATEGSGRETQYF.

For the CDR3, the DNA is TGTGCCAGCAGTTTCTCACGGGGGATGGGTGAAGCTTTCTTT. Translation gives CASSFSRGMGEAFF. This chain links TRBV7-6 with TRBJ1-1, with D possibly TRBD1 on 5 matching bases. The germline CDR1 and CDR2 sequences are SGHVS and FNYEAQ. CDR3 length: 14 amino acids. Trimming took off 6 bases at V and 7 bases at J, with 18 bases between the two ends.